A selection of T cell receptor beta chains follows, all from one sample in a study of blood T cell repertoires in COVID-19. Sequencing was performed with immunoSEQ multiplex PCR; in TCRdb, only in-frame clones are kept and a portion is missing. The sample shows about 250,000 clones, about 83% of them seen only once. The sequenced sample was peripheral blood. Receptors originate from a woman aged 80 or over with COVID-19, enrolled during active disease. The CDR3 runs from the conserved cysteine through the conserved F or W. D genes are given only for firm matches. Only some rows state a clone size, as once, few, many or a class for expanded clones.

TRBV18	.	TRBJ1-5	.	TGTGCCAGCTCACCCCCGGCCCAGGGTCACAATCAGCCCCAGCATTTT	CASSPPAQGHNQPQHF
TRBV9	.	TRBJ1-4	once	TGTGCCAGCAGCTTGCAAGGACAGATTAATGAAAAACTGTTTTTT	CASSLQGQINEKLFF
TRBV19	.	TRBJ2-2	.	TGTGCCAGTAGGCTACGGGGGTACACCGGGGAGCTGTTTTTT	CASRLRGYTGELFF
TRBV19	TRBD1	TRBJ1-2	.	TGTGCCAGTAGTAAAAGAACAGGGGGTTATGGCTACACCTTC	CASSKRTGGYGYTF
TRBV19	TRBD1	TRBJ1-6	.	TGTGCCAGTACTCCCGGGACAGCTAATTCACCCCTCCACTTT	CASTPGTANSPLHF
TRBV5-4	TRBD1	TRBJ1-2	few	TGTGCCAGCAGGTCCGGGACAGGGGGCTACACCTTC	CASRSGTGGYTF
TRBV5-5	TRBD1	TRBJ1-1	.	TGTGCCAGCAGCTTGCAACAGGGGGAGGGAGGCACTGAAGCTTTCTTT	CASSLQQGEGGTEAFF
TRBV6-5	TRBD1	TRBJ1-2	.	TGTGCCAGCAGTAGGACAGGGGATGGCTATGGCTACACCTTC	CASSRTGDGYGYTF
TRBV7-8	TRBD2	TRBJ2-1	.	TGTGCCAGCAGCCAAACTAGCGGCTCCTACAATGAGCAGTTCTTC	CASSQTSGSYNEQFF
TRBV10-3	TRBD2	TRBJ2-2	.	TGTGCCATCACTCCGACTAGCCAAGGGGTGGGCACCGGGGAGCTGTTTTTT	CAITPTSQGVGTGELFF
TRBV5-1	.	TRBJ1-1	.	TGCGCCAGCAGCTTGATGGGGGCTTACAACTCTGAAGCTTTCTTT	CASSLMGAYNSEAFF
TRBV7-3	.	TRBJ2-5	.	TGTGCCAGCAGTAGAGGCGGCGTGGAGACCCAGTACTTC	CASSRGGVETQYF
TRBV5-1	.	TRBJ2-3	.	TGCGCCAGCAGCTTGGTATCAGATACGCAGTATTTT	CASSLVSDTQYF
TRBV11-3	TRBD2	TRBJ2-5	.	TGTGCCAGCAGCTTTAGGAGTAGCGGGGGGGCCCAAGAGACCCAGTACTTC	CASSFRSSGGAQETQYF
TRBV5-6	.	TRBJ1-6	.	TGTGCCAGCAGCTCAAAAACAAATAATTCACCCCTCCACTTT	CASSSKTNNSPLHF
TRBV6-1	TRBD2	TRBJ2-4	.	TGTGCCAGCAGTGAAGAATACATCGGGACTACCGATTGGGCCAAAAACATTCAGTACTTC	CASSEEYIGTTDWAKNIQYF
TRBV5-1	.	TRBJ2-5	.	TGCGCCAGCAGCTTGGAGGCCGGGACTTTTGTCGAGACCCAGTACTTC	CASSLEAGTFVETQYF
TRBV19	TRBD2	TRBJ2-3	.	TGTGCCAGTAGTATAGATCGACTAGCGGGGGCCGGTGATACGCAGTATTTT	CASSIDRLAGAGDTQYF
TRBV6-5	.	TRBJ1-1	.	TGTGCCAGCAGTTTATCGAGGGGGGGAACTGAAGCTTTCTTT	CASSLSRGGTEAFF
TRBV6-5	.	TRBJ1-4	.	TGTGCCAGCAGTTTAACAGGGTTGGGGGCTAATGAAAAACTGTTTTTT	CASSLTGLGANEKLFF
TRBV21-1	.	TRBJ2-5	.	TGTGCCAGCCCGGGACTTTCGCCCCAGTACTTC	CASPGLSPQYF
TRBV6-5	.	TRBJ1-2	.	TGTGCCAGCAGTTACTCGGCAGGGGCGTCGGCTTATGGCTACACCTTC	CASSYSAGASAYGYTF
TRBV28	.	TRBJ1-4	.	TGTGCCAGCAGCTTGACTACAACTAATGAAAAACTGTTTTTT	CASSLTTTNEKLFF
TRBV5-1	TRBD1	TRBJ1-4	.	TGCGCCAGCAGTCCCAGGGGGGAAAGGGAAAAACTGTTTTTT	CASSPRGEREKLFF
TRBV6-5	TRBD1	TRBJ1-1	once	TGTGCCAGCAGGACAGGGGTGAACACTGAAGCTTTCTTT	CASRTGVNTEAFF
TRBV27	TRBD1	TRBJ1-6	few	TGTGCCAGCAGTTTATCGAGGACAGGGAACAATTCACCCCTCCACTTT	CASSLSRTGNNSPLHF
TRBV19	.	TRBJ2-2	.	TGTGCCAGTAGTATAATGGGACTCCCTAAGGGCGGGGAGCTGTTTTTT	CASSIMGLPKGGELFF
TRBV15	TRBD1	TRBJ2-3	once	TGTGCCACCAGCAGAGCCCCGGGCGGGACAGGTACAGATACGCAGTATTTT	CATSRAPGGTGTDTQYF
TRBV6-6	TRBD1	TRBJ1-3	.	TGTGCCAGCAGTTACCAACAGGGGGCGCGTTACACCATATATTTT	CASSYQQGARYTIYF
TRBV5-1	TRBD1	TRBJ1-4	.	TGCGCCAGCAGTCCTCAAGGGGACAGCTATGAAAAACTGTTTTTT	CASSPQGDSYEKLFF
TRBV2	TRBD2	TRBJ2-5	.	TGTGCCAGCAGTGAATCTCGGCTAGCGGAAGAGACCCAGTACTTC	CASSESRLAEETQYF
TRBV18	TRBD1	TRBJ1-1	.	TGTGCCAGCTCACCGCAGGGGGCTACTGAAGCTTTCTTT	CASSPQGATEAFF
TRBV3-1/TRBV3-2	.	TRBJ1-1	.	TGTGCCAGCAGCCTCCCCGCGACTGAAGCTTTCTTT	CASSLPATEAFF
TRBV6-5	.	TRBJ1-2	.	TGTGCCAGCGGTTCTGTAGACTATGGCTACACCTTC	CASGSVDYGYTF
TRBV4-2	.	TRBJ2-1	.	TGTGCCAGCAGCCAAGATATGAGTGACAATGAGCAGTTCTTC	CASSQDMSDNEQFF
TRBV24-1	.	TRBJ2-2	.	TGTGCCACCAGTGACCCTCGCCGGGACATACAGTCCGGGGAGCTGTTTTTT	CATSDPRRDIQSGELFF
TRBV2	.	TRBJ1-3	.	TGTGCCAGCACGGAGGGATTCTCTGGAAACACCATATATTTT	CASTEGFSGNTIYF
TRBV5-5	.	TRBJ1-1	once	TGTGCCAGCAGCTGGGGCGGGAACACTGAAGCTTTCTTT	CASSWGGNTEAFF
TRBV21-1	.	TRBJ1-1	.	TGTGCCAGCAGCAAAGGGGTGGCCGGGACACCTTTTAACGTGAACACTGAAGCTTTCTTT	CASSKGVAGTPFNVNTEAFF
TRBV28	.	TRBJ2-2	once	TGTGCCAGCCTGGACAGGAACACCGGGGAGCTGTTTTTT	CASLDRNTGELFF
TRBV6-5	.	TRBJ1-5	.	TGTGCCAGCAGCTCGTCGGGGCGGGAACAGCCCCAGCATTTT	CASSSSGREQPQHF
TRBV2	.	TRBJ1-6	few	TGTGCCAGCAACGAGGGGGTTGGTAATTCACCCCTCCACTTT	CASNEGVGNSPLHF
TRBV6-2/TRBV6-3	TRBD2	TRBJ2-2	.	TGTGCCAGCAGCTTTGGGGGGGGAAACACCGGGGAGCTGTTTTTT	CASSFGGGNTGELFF
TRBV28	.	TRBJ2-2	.	TGTGCCAGCAGCTTGGGAGGTTATACAGCAGGGGAGCTGTTTTTT	CASSLGGYTAGELFF
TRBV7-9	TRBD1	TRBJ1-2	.	TGTGCCAGCAGCCGGGACAGGGGAGGCTATGGCTACACCTTC	CASSRDRGGYGYTF
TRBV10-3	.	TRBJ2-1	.	TGTGCCATCGGACAGTCGTCCAATGAGCAGTTCTTC	CAIGQSSNEQFF
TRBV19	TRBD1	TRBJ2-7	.	TGTGCCAGTAGTATTTCCCGGCAGGGGGCCTACGAGCAGTACTTC	CASSISRQGAYEQYF
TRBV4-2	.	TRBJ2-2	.	TGTGCCAGCAGCCAAGAACGCGCTAAAACGAACACCGGGGAGCTGTTTTTT	CASSQERAKTNTGELFF
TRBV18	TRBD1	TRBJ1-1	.	TGTGCCAGCTCACCGGGACAGGGAGGGTTCACTGAAGCTTTCTTT	CASSPGQGGFTEAFF
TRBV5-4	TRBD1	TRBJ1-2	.	TGTGCCAGCAGCCCGTCCGGACAGGGATACTATGGCTACACCTTC	CASSPSGQGYYGYTF
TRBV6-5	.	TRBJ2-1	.	TGTGCCAGCGCGCCGGGACAAGGACAGCTCAATGAGCAGTTCTTC	CASAPGQGQLNEQFF
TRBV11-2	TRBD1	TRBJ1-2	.	TGTGCCAGCAGCCATAAGGACAGGGGGCGCGGCTACACCTTC	CASSHKDRGRGYTF
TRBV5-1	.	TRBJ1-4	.	TGCCGAAGCAGCAGGAGGGAGGGGGAACTGTTTTTT	CRSSRREGELFF
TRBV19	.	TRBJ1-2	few	TGTGCCAGTAGTACCTTCGAGAGATCTAACTATGGCTACACCTTC	CASSTFERSNYGYTF
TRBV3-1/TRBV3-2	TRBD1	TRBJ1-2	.	TGTGCCAGCAGCCATAACGACAGGGGGCAAGGTGGCTACACCTTC	CASSHNDRGQGGYTF
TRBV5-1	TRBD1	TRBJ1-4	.	TGCGCCAGCAGACCACAGGGGGCATTAGGGACTAATGAAAAACTGTTTTTT	CASRPQGALGTNEKLFF
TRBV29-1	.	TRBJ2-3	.	TGCAGCGTAGCTGGGACACCTAAGAGCACAGATACGCAGTATTTT	CSVAGTPKSTDTQYF
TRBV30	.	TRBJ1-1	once	TGTGCCTGGCGCTTGGGGGGCACTGAAGCTTTCTTT	CAWRLGGTEAFF